This is a list of T cell receptor beta chains from one sample in a study of blood T cell repertoires in COVID-19. Libraries were prepared by immunoSEQ multiplex PCR; TCRdb keeps only in-frame clonotypes and omits some of them. The table includes 250,000 to 300,000 clones, approximately 89% detected once. The sequencing sample was made of peripheral blood. These receptors originate from a woman between 65 and 79 years old with COVID-19, enrolled during active disease. CDR3s include the opening cysteine and the closing phenylalanine or tryptophan.

TRBV19 CASSMGTSGRSEQYF
TRBV2 CASTSRRYNQPQHF
TRBV18 CASSPYGQGTEAFF
TRBV12-5 CASGLVRGTGGQNTEAFF
TRBV5-1 CASSLGTGTSNQPQHF
TRBV19 CASSIPAGQGGETQYF
TRBV6-1 CASSDLYPRQRLQETQYF
TRBV5-1 CASSLDRGLAFF
TRBV2 CANRQGHEQYF
TRBV28 CASSFLRASAYEQYF
TRBV11-1 CASSLNSINQPQHF
TRBV5-4 CASSLNPGALSGNTIYF
TRBV4-1 CASSPLTNTEAFF
TRBV6-5 CASRGTGGLTDTQYF
TRBV3-1/TRBV3-2 CASSQAQGNGYTF
TRBV6-6 CASSRLQGEYSNQPQHF
TRBV6-2/TRBV6-3 CASSPGLYGYTF
TRBV6-1 CASSEPGRKADTQYF
TRBV7-2 CASSQQGTGANVLTF
TRBV27 CASSLSSGNYGYTF
TRBV7-2 CASSSRVNTEAFF
TRBV6-6 CASSPYRTTEAFF
TRBV7-9 CASSPMAGPADF
TRBV4-1 CASSQNSGTNTGELFF
TRBV7-9 CASSLERWGGKTEAFF
TRBV18 CASSRTGGWTEAFF
TRBV7-6 CASSLVLSGSREQFF
TRBV19 CASSLRGDTQYF